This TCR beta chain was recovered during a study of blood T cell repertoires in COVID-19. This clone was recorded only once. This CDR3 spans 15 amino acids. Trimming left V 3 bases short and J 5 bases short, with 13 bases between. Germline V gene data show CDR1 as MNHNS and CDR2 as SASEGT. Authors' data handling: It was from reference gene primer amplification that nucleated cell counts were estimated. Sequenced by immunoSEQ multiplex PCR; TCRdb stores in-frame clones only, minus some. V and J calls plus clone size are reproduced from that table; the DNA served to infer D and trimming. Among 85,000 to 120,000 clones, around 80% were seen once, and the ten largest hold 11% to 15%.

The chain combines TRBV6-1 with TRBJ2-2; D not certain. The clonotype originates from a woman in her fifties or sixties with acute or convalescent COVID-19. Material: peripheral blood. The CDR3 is CASSDTGSPTGELFF. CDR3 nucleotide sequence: TGTGCCAGCAGTGACACCGGGTCCCCGACCGGGGAGCTGTTTTTT.